The 17 T cell receptor beta chains in this list originate from one sample, sequenced in a study of blood T cells in healthy people across ages. With a J-beta primer mix and a sample-barcoded 5' primer, a second PCR ran roughly 6 to 11 cycles. Via MiXCR, TCRdb re-called the 5' RACE reads, giving one row per CDR3 protein. The sample records hundreds of thousands of distinct CDR3 sequences, 49% being singletons. Sequenced: blood. All receptors come from a woman aged 55 to 70 in good health.

The rearrangement links TRBV20-1 to TRBJ2-1; D ambiguous. The DNA end is a closer match to TRBJ2-7, so the J assignment may be wrong. The CDR3 contains 15 residues. Germline lookup yields CDR1 DFQATT and CDR2 SNEGSKA (reference sequence). CDR3 amino acids: CSAARASMAYNEQYF. The CDR3 DNA reads as TGCAGTGCTGCCCGAGCGAGCATGGCCTACAATGAGCAGTACTTC.

A remark on this clonotype: The junction departs from the called germline gene at one end, perhaps through a read error. The CDR3 DNA sequence: TGTGCCAGCGGACCCGAGTTAGCCAAAAGCATTCAGTACTTC. Translation: CASGPELAKSIQYF. The chain employs TRBV2 and TRBJ2-4; D unclear. The CDR3 loop spans 14 amino acids. Germline V gene data show CDR1 as SNHLY and CDR2 as FYNNEI.

This clonotype was seen a few times. V and J are TRBV28 and TRBJ2-7, with D perhaps assigned TRBD1 or TRBD2 (6 bases each). This CDR3 comprises 15 residues. Germline V gene sequence: CDR1 MDHEN, CDR2 SYDVKM. Deletions cut 2 bases from V and 0 bases from J, with 11 bases between. DNA for the CDR3: TGTGCCAGCAGTTTAGGGGGGCTAAGCTCCTACGAGCAGTACTTC. Translating gives CASSLGGLSSYEQYF.

V and J are TRBV20-1 and TRBJ2-7, with TRBD2 identical over 12 bases. The V segment lost 0 bases and the J segment 3 bases; nucleotides outside the gene matches: 15. The CDR3 has 19 amino acids. Germline V gene lookup returns CDR1 DFQATT and CDR2 SNEGSKA (reference sequence). In DNA form, the CDR3 reads TGCAGTGCTAGAGATAGGACTAGCGGGACCCAGTCTTGGCGCTACGAGCAGTACTTC. Its translation: CSARDRTSGTQSWRYEQYF.

As concerns this clonotype: Just one base apart from a much larger clone, this may be a read error. This chain connects TRBV10-3 to TRBJ2-1; D possibly matches TRBD1 or TRBD2 (5 bases each). TRBJ2-7 matches the DNA end more closely, so the J call is doubtful. The CDR3 runs to 15 residues. Germline CDR1 and CDR2: ENHRY and SYGVKD. Here the CDR3 DNA reads TGTGCCATCAGTGGTGGGACGCGATTTTACAATGAGCAGTACTTC. Its translation: CAISGGTRFYNEQYF.

The chain links TRBV7-9 to TRBJ2-1; 9 nucleotides line up with TRBD2. The assigned J gene may be wrong: the sequence end matches TRBJ2-7 better. The CDR3 is made up of 18 amino acids. Germline CDR1 is SEHNR and CDR2 is FQNEAQ (reference sequence). CDR3 nucleotides: TGTGCCAGCAGCCCGCCGGCGACTAGCGGAACGCTAAACAATGAGCAGTACTTC. As protein: CASSPPATSGTLNNEQYF.

This clonotype was seen at least ten times. The V gene is TRBV12-3 or TRBV12-4, the J gene TRBJ2-7, with a possible D match to TRBD2 (5 bases). This CDR3 is built from 13 residues. Trimming pared 4 bases from V and 3 bases from J, leaving 10 bases between. The CDR3 nucleotides are TGTGCCAGCAGTTCGAAGAGCGGCTACGAGCAGTACTTC. This sequence encodes CASSSKSGYEQYF.

This chain links TRBV7-2 with TRBJ1-2; D unresolved. This CDR3 region has 14 residues. Between the trimmed V and J ends, which lost 5 bases and 4 bases, there was a span of 14 bases. In germline, CDR1 is SGHTA, CDR2 FQGNSA. This CDR3 reads CASSATDGFYGYTF. The CDR3 region has the DNA TGTGCCAGCAGCGCAACGGACGGTTTCTATGGCTACACCTTC. The full variable domain, rest sourced from reference TRBV7-2 and TRBJ1-2, is GAGVSQSPSNKVTEKGKDVELRCDPISGHTALYWYRQSLGQGLEFLIYFQGNSAPDKSGLPSDRFSAERTGGSVSTLTIQRTQQEDSAVYLCASSATDGFYGYTFGSGTRLTVV.

The chain uses TRBV2 and TRBJ2-2; 8 bases are a match to TRBD1. The V gene's germline CDR1 is SNHLY and CDR2 FYNNEI. The CDR3 spans 14 residues. V lost 8 bases, J lost 6 bases, and 8 bases stayed unmatched. The CDR3 is CASFQDRVPGELFF. CDR3 sequence (DNA): TGTGCCAGCTTCCAGGACAGGGTCCCCGGGGAGCTGTTTTTT. The complete variable domain, with remaining parts taken from reference TRBV2 and TRBJ2-2, reads EPEVTQTPSHQVTQMGQEVILRCVPISNHLYFYWYRQILGQKVEFLVSFYNNEISEKSEIFDDQFSVERPDGSNFTLKIRSTKLEDSAMYFCASFQDRVPGELFFGEGSRLTVL.

The chain links TRBV7-9 to TRBJ2-4, with TRBD2 matching over 9 bases. From germline, CDR1 is SEHNR and CDR2 FQNEAQ (reference sequence). V gave up 5 bases and J gave up 5 bases; unmatched junction bases: 7. The CDR3 runs to 15 residues. CDR3 sequence: CASSVTAGGENIQYF. For the CDR3, the DNA is TGTGCCAGCAGCGTAACAGCGGGGGGTGAAAACATTCAGTACTTC. Filled out from reference TRBV7-9 and TRBJ2-4, the complete variable domain reads DTGVSQNPRHKITKRGQNVTFRCDPISEHNRLYWYRQTLGQGPEFLTYFQNEAQLEKSRLLSDRFSAERPKGSFSTLEIQRTEQGDSAMYLCASSVTAGGENIQYFGAGTRLSVL.

The sample holds many counts of this clonotype. The chain combines TRBV20-1 with TRBJ2-5; D remains unclear. From germline, CDR1 is DFQATT and CDR2 SNEGSKA (reference sequence). V was trimmed by 0 bases and J by 7 bases, leaving 9 bases between them. This CDR3 is 12 amino acids long. CDR3 residues: CSARERIATQYF. Written as DNA, the CDR3 is TGCAGTGCTAGAGAGAGGATTGCGACCCAGTACTTC.

V gene TRBV14 combines with J gene TRBJ2-7, with D possibly called TRBD1 or TRBD2 (5 bases each). V was pared by 2 bases and J by 0 bases, with 14 bases between. CDR3 length: 16 residues. The germline V gene has CDR1 SGHDN and CDR2 FVKESK. In nucleotides, the CDR3 is TGTGCCAGCAGCCAAATTTCTTGGGGGAGCTCCTACGAGCAGTACTTC. This codes for CASSQISWGSSYEQYF.

The genes are TRBV7-2 and TRBJ2-1; 12 bases are a match to TRBD2. This CDR3 comprises 16 residues. Per germline, CDR1 SGHTA and CDR2 FQGNSA. The junction had 8 bases not matched to a gene; V was cut back by 5 bases and J by 6 bases. In nucleotides, the CDR3 is TGTGCCAGCAGCGGTCTAGCGGGAGGGATTCGCAATGAGCAGTTCTTC. It codes for CASSGLAGGIRNEQFF.

This clonotype was picked up a small number of times. V gene TRBV6-2 or TRBV6-3 combines with J gene TRBJ1-1; weak D call: TRBD1 (5 bases). Germline loops: CDR1 MNHEY, CDR2 SVGEGT. V was clipped by 2 bases and J by 5 bases, with 9 bases between them. The CDR3 runs to 13 residues. In DNA form, the CDR3 reads TGTGCCAGCAGTTACACGGGGGGTACTGAAGCTTTCTTT. Its protein is CASSYTGGTEAFF.

V gene TRBV12-3 or TRBV12-4 combines with J gene TRBJ2-1; D gene ambiguous. Trimming shortened V by 5 bases and J by 0 bases, and 11 bases separated the two germline ends. The CDR3 sequence is 15 residues long. The DNA for the CDR3 is TGTGCCAGCAGTGGAGACATAAGCTCCTACAATGAGCAGTTCTTC. Amino acids: CASSGDISSYNEQFF.

This clonotype appeared a few times. V and J are TRBV24-1 and TRBJ2-7, with D perhaps being TRBD1 or TRBD2 (5 bases each). The CDR3 runs 14 residues. The V and J ends lost 3 bases and 4 bases respectively, with 12 bases between them. Germline V lookup: CDR1 KGHDR, CDR2 SFDVKD. In DNA form, the CDR3 reads TGTGCCACCAGTGATCCGGGACCTCCTTACGAGCAGTACTTC. Its translation is CATSDPGPPYEQYF.

The chain has TRBV2 and TRBJ1-1; tentatively, D is TRBD1 (6 bases). V was pared by 4 bases and J by 3 bases, with 15 bases between. There are 15 residues in the CDR3. The germline gives CDR1 SNHLY, CDR2 FYNNEI. As DNA, the CDR3 is TGTGCCAGCAGTGGGCGGGGGGCTGGGGACACTGAAGCTTTCTTT. Translating gives CASSGRGAGDTEAFF.